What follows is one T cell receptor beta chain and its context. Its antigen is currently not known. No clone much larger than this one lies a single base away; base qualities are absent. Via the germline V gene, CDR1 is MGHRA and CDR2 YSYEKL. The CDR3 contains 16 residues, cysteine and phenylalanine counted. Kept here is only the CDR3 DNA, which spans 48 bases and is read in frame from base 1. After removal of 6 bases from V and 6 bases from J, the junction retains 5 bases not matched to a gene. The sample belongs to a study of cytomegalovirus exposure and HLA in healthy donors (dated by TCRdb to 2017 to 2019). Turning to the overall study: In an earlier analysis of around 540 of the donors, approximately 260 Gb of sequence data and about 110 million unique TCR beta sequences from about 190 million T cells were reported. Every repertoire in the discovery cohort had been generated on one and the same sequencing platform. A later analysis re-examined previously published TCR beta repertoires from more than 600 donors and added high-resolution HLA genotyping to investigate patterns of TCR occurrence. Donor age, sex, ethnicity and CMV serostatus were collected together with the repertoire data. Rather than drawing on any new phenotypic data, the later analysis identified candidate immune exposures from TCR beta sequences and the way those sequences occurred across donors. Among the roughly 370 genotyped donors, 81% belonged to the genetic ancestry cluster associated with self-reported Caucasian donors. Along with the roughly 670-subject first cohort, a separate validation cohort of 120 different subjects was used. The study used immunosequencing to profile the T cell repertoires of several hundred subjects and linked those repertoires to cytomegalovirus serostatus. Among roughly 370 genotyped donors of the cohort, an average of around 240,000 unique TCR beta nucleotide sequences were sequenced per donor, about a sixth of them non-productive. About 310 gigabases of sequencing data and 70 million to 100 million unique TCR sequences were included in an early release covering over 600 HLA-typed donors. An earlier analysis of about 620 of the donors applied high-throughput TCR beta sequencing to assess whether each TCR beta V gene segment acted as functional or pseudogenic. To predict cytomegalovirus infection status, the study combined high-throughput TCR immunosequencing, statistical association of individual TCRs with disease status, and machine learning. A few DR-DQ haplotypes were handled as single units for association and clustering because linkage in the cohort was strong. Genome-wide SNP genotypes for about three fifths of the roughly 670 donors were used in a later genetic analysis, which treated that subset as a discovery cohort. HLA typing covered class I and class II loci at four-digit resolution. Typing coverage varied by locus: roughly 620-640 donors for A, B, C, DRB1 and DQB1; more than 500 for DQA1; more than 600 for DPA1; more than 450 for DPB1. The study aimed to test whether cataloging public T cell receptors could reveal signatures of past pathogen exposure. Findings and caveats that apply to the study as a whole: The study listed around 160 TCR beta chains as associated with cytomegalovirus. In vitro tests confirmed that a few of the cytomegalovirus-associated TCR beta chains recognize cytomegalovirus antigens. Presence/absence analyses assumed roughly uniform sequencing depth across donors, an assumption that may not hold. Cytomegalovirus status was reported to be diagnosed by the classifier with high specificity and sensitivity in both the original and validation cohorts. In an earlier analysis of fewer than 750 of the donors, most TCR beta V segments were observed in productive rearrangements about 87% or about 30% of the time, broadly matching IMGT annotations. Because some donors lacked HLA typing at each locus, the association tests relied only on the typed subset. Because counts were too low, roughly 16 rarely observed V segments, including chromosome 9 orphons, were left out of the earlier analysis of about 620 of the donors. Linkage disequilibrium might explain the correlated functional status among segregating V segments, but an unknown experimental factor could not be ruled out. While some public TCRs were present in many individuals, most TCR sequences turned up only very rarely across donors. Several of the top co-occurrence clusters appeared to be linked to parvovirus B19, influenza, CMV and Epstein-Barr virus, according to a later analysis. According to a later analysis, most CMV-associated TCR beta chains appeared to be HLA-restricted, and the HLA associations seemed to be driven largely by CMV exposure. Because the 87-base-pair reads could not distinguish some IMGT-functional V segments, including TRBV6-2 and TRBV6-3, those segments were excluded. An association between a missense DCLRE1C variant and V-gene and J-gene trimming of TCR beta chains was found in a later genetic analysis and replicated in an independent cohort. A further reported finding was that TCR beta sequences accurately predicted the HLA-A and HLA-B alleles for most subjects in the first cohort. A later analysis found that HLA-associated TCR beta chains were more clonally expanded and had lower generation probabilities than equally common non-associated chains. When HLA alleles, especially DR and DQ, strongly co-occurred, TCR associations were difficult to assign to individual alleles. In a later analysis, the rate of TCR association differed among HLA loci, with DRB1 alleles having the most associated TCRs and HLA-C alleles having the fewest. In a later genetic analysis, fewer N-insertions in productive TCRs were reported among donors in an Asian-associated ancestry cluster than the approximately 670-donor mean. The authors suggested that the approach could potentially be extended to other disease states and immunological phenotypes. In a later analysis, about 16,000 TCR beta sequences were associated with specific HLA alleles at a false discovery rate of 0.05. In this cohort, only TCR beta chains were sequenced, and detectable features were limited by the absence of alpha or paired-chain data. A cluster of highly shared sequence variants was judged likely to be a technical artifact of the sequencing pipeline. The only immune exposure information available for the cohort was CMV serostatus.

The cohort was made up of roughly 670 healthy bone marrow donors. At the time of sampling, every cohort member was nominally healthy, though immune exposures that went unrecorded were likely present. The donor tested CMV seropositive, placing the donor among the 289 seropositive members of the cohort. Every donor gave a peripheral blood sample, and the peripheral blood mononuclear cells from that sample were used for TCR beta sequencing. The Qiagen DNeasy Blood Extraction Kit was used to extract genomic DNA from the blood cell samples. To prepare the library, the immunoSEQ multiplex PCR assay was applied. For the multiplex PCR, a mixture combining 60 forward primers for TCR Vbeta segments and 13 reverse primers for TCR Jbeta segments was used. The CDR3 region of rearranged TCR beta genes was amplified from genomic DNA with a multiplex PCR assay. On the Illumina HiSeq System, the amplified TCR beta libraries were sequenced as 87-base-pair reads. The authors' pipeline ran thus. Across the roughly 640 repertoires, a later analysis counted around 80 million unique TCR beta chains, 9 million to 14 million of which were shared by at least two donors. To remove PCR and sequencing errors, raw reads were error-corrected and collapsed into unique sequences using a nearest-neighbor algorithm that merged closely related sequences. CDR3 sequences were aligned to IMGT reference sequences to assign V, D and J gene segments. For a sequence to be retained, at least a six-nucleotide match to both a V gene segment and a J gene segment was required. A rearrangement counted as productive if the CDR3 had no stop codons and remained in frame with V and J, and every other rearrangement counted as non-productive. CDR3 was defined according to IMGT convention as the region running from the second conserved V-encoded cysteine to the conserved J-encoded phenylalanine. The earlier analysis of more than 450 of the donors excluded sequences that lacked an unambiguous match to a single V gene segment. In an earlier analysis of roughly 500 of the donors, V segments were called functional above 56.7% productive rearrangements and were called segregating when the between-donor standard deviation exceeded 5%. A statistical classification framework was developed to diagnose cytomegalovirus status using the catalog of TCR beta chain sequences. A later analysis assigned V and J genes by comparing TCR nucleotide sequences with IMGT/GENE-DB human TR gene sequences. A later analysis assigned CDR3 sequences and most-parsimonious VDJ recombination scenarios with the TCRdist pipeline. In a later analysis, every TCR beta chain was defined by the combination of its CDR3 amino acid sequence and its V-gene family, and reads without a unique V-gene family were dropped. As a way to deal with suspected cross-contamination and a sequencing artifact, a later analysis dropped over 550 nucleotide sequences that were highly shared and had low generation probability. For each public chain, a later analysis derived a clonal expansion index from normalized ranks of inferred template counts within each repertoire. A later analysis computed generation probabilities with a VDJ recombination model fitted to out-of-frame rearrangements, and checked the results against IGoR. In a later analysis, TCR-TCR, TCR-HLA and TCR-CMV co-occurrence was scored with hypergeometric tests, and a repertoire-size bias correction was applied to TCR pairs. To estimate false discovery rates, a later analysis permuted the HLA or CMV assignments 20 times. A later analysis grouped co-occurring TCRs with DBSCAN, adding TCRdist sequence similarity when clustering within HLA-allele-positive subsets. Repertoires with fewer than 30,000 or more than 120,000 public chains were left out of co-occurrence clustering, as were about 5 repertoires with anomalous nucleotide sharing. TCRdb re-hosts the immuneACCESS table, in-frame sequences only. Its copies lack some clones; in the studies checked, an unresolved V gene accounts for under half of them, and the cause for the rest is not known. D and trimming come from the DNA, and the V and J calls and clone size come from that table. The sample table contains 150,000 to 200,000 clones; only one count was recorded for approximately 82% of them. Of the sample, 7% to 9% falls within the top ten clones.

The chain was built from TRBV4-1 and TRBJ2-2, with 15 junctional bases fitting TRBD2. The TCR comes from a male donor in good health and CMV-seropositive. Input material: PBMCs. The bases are TGCGCCAGCAGGGGACTAGCGGGGGGAAGTCCCGGGGAGCTGTTTTTT. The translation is CASRGLAGGSPGELFF.